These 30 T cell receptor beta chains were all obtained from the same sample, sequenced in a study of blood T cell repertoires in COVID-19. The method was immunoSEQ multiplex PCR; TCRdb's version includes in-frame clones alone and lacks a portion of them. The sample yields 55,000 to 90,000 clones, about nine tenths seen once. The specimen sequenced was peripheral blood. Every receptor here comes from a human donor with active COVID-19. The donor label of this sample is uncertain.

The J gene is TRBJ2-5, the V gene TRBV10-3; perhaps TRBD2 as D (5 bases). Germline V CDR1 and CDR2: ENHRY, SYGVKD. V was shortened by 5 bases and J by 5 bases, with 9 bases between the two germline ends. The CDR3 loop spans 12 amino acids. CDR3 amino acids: CAISSRGETQYF. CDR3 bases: TGTGCCATCAGTAGTCGCGGGGAGACCCAGTACTTC.

The CDR3 protein is CASSTGGLVNTEAFF. CDR3 nucleotides: TGTGCCAGCAGTACAGGGGGCCTCGTGAACACTGAAGCTTTCTTT. The chain employs TRBV28 and TRBJ1-1; TRBD1 aligns across 9 bases. Germline V gene sequence: CDR1 MDHEN, CDR2 SYDVKM. This CDR3 spans 15 amino acids. V trimming: 5 bases; J trimming: 0 bases; junction bases outside the gene matches: 4.

CDR3 residues: CASSPPFSYEQYF. The CDR3 DNA reads as TGTGCCAGCAGCCCCCCTTTCTCCTACGAGCAGTACTTC. The V call is TRBV7-9, the J call TRBJ2-7; D unclear. The V end lost 5 bases, the J end lost 0 bases, and 8 bases lay between the germline ends. Per germline, CDR1 SEHNR and CDR2 FQNEAQ (reference sequence). This CDR3 is built from 13 residues.

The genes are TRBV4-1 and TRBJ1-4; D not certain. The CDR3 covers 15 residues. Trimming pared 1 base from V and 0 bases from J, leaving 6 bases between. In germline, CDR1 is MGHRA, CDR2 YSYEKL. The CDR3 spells CASSQGQATNEKLFF. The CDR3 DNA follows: TGCGCCAGCAGCCAAGGGCAGGCAACTAATGAAAAACTGTTTTTT.

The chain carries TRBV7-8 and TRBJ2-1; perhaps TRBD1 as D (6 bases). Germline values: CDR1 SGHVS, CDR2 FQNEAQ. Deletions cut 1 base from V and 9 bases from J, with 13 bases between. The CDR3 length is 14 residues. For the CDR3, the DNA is TGTGCCAGCAGCTTAGTAGGCAGGGGAACTGAGCAGTTCTTC. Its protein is CASSLVGRGTEQFF. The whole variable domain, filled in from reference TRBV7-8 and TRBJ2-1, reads GAGVSQSPRYKVAKRGQDVALRCDPISGHVSLFWYQQALGQGPEFLTYFQNEAQLDKSGLPSDRFFAERPEGSVSTLKIQRTQQEDSAVYLCASSLVGRGTEQFFGPGTRLTVL.

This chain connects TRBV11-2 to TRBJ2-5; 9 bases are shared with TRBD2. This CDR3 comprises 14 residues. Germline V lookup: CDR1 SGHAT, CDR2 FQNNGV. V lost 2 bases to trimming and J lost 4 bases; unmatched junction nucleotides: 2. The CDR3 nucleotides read TGTGCCAGCAGCTTAAATAGCGGGAGAGAGACCCAGTACTTC. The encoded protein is CASSLNSGRETQYF.

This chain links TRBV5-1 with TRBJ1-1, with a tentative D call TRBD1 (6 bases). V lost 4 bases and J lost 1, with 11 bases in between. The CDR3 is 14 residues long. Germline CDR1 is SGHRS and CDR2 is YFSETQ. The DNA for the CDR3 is TGCGCCAGCAGCGGATCCAGGGGGAACACTGAAGCTTTCTTT. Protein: CASSGSRGNTEAFF.

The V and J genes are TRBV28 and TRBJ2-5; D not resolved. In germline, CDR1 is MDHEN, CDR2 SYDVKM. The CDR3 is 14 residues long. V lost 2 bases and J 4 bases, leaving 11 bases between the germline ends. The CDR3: CASSLPHPGETQYF. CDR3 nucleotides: TGTGCCAGCAGTTTACCCCATCCCGGAGAGACCCAGTACTTC.

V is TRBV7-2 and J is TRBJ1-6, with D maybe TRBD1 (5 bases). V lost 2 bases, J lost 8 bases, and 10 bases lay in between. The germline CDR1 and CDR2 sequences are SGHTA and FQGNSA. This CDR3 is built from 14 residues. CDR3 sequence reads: CASSLLQGDSPLHF. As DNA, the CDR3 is TGTGCCAGCAGCTTACTCCAGGGTGATTCACCCCTCCACTTT.

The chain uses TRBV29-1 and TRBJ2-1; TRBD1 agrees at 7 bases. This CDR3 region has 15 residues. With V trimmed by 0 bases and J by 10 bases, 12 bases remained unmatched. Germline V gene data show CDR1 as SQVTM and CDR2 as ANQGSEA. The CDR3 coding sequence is TGCAGCGTTGAAGATCCGGACAGGAATCAATGGGAGCAGTTCTTC. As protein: CSVEDPDRNQWEQFF.

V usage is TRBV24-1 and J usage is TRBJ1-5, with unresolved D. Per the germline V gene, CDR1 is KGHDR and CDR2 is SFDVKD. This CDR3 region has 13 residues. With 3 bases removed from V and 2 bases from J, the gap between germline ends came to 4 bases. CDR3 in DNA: TGTGCCACCAGTGATACGGGCAATCAGCCCCAGCATTTT. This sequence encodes CATSDTGNQPQHF.

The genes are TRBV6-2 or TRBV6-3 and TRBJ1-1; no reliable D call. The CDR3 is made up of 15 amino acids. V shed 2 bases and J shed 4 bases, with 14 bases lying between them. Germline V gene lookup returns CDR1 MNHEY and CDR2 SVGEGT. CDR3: CASSYESTRFTEAFF. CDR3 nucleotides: TGTGCCAGCAGTTACGAGTCTACGAGGTTCACTGAAGCTTTCTTT.

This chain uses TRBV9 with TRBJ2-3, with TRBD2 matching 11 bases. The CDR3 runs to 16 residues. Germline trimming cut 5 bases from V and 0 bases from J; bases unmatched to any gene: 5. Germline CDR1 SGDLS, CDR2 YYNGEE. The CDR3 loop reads CASSQTSGMSTDTQYF. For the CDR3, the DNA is TGTGCCAGCAGTCAGACTAGCGGGATGAGCACAGATACGCAGTATTTT.

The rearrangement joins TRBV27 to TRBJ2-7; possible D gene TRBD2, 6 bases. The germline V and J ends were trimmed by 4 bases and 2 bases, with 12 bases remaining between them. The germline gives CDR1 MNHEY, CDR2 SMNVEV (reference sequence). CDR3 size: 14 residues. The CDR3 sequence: CASSSGPGAYEQYF. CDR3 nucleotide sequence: TGTGCCAGCAGTTCCGGACCGGGGGCCTACGAGCAGTACTTC.

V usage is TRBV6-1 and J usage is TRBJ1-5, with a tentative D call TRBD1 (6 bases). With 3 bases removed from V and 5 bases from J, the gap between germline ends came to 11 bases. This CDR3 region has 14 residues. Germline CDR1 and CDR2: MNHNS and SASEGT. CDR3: CASSETGAHQPQHF. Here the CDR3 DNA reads TGTGCCAGCAGTGAGACAGGAGCCCATCAGCCCCAGCATTTT.

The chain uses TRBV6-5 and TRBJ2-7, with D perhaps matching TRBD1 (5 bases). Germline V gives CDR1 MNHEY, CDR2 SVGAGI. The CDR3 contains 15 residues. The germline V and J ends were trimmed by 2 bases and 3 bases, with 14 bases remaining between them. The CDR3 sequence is CASSYTPQGIYEQYF. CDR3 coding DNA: TGTGCCAGCAGTTACACTCCCCAGGGCATCTACGAGCAGTACTTC.

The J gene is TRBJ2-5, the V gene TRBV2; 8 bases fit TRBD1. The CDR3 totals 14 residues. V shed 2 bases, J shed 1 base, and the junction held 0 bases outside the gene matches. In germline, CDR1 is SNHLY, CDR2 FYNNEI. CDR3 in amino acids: CASSEQGAQETQYF. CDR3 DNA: TGTGCCAGCAGTGAACAGGGGGCCCAAGAGACCCAGTACTTC.

The CDR3 DNA reads TGTGCCAGCAGTTACTCGGGAGCGGCTAACTACAATGAGCAGTTCTTC. This gives the protein CASSYSGAANYNEQFF. The chain links TRBV6-2 or TRBV6-3 to TRBJ2-1, with a possible D match to TRBD2 (5 bases). Trimming removed 0 bases from V and 3 bases from J, with 12 bases in between. CDR3 size: 16 residues. The germline V gene encodes CDR1 MNHEY and CDR2 SVGEGT.

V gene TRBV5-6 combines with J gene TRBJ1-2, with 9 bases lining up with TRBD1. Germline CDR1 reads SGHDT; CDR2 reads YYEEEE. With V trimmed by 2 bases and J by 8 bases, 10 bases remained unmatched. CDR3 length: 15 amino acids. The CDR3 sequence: CASSLVTGGQEGYTF. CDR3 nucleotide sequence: TGTGCCAGCAGCTTAGTCACAGGGGGCCAGGAAGGCTACACCTTC.

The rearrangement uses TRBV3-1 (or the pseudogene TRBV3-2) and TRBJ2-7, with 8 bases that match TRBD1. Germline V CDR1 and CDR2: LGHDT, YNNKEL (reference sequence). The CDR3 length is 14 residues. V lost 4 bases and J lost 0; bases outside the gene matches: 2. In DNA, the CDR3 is TGTGCCAGCAGCCCCGGACAGGGCTCCTACGAGCAGTACTTC. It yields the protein CASSPGQGSYEQYF.

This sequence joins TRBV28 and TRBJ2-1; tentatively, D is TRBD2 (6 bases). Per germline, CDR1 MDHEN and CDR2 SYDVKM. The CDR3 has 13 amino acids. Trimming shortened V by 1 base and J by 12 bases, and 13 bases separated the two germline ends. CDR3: CASSLSQTSRQFF. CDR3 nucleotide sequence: TGTGCCAGCAGTTTATCCCAGACTAGTCGGCAGTTCTTC.

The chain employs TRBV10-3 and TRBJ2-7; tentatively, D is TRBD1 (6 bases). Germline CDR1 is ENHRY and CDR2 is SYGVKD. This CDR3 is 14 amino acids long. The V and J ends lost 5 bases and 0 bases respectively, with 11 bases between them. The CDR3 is CAISTTGSSYEQYF. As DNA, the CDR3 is TGTGCCATCAGTACAACAGGGAGCTCCTACGAGCAGTACTTC.

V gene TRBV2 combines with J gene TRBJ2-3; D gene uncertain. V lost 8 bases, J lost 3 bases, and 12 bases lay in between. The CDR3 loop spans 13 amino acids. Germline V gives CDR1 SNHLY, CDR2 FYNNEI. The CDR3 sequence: CASLLGATDTQYF. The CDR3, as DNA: TGTGCCAGCCTCCTAGGAGCGACAGATACGCAGTATTTT.

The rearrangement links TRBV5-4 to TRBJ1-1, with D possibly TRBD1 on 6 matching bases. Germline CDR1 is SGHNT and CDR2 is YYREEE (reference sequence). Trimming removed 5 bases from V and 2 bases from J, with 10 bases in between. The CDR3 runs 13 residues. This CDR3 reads CASSRDTNTEAFF. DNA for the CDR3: TGTGCCAGCAGTCGGGACACAAACACTGAAGCTTTCTTT.

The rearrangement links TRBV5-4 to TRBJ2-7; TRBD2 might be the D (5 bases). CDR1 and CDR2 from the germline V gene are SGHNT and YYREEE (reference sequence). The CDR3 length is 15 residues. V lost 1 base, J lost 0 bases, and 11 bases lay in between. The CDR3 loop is CASSLSLSDSYEQYF. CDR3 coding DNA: TGTGCCAGCAGCTTGTCTCTTAGCGACTCCTACGAGCAGTACTTC.

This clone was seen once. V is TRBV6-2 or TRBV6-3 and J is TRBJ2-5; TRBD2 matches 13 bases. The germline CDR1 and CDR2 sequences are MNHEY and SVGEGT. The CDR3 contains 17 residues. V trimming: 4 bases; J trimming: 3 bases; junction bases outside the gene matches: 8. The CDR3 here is CASSWGTSGIREETQYF. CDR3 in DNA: TGTGCCAGCAGTTGGGGGACTAGCGGGATTCGGGAAGAGACCCAGTACTTC.

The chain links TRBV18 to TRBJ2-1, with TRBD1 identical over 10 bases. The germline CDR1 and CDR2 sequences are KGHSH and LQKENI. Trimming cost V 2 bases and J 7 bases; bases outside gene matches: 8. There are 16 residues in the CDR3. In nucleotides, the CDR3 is TGTGCCAGCTCACCAATGGAGGGACAGGGGTGGAATGAGCAGTTCTTC. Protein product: CASSPMEGQGWNEQFF.

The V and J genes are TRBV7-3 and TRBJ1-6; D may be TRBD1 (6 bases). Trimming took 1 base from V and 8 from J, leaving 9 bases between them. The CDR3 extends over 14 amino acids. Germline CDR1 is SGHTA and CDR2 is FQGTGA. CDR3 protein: CASSLNGGYSPLHF. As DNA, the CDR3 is TGTGCCAGCAGCTTAAATGGGGGCTATTCACCCCTCCACTTT.

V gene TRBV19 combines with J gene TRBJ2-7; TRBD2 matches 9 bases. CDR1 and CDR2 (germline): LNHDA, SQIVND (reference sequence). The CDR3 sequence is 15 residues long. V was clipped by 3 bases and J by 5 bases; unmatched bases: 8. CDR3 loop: CASSISASGINEQYF. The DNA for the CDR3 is TGTGCCAGTAGTATTTCCGCTAGCGGGATAAACGAGCAGTACTTC.

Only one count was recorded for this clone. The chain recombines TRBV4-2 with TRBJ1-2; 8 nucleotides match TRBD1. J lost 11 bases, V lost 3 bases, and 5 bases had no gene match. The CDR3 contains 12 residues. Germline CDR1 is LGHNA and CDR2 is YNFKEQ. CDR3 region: CASSHNRGEYTF. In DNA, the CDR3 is TGTGCCAGCAGCCACAACAGGGGGGAGTACACCTTC.